Below are 22 T cell receptor beta chains sequenced from a single sample in a study of T cell responses to AZD1222 COVID-19 vaccine (dated by TCRdb to the early 2020s). The library was generated by the immunoSEQ multiplex PCR assay. Sourced from immuneACCESS, this table was stored by TCRdb with only in-frame sequences that have V and J called. A share of the clones is absent; for the studies checked, an unresolved V gene accounts for under half, and the remainder has no known explanation. This sample comprises 150,000 to 200,000 clones, about nine tenths of them detected only once. In total, the top ten clones hold 1.9% of the sample. The time point label corresponds to: baseline before first vaccination. Sequencing used peripheral blood, obtained on day 0 of AZD1222 vaccination. All receptors derive from an adult in good health.

This clone was seen only once. V is TRBV28 and J is TRBJ2-7; 7 bases line up with TRBD2. Trimming took 6 bases from V and 5 from J; bases not matched to a gene: 16. Germline V gene data show CDR1 as MDHEN and CDR2 as SYDVKM. The CDR3 is 16 residues long. The CDR3 loop reads CASSSQRAGVINEQYF. In nucleotides, the CDR3 is TGTGCCAGCAGCTCACAACGGGCGGGAGTTATAAACGAGCAGTACTTC.

The chain carries TRBV23-1 and TRBJ1-5, with 7 bases lining up with TRBD1. TRBV23-1 is annotated as an ORF whose role is uncertain. There are 15 residues in the CDR3. Trimming cost V 2 bases and J 4 bases; bases outside gene matches: 5. In DNA, the CDR3 is TGCGCCAGCAGTCAAGTGACAGGGACTAATCAGCCCCAGCATTTT. It codes for CASSQVTGTNQPQHF.

This sequence joins TRBV4-1 and TRBJ1-6; possibly TRBD1 for D (5 bases). This CDR3 is 15 amino acids long. CDR1 and CDR2 from the germline V gene are MGHRA and YSYEKL. V lost 1 base and J lost 7, with 11 bases in between. The CDR3 region has the DNA TGCGCCAGCAGCCAAGCGGCGACAGTCAATTCACCCCTCCACTTT. Translated, it gives CASSQAATVNSPLHF.

Notes on this clone: Sequence at one end of the junction differs from germline and may be a read error. The V gene is TRBV6-5, the J gene TRBJ1-1, with 9 bases lining up with TRBD1. Per the germline V gene, CDR1 is MNHEY and CDR2 is SVGAGI. The CDR3 extends over 16 amino acids. CDR3 coding DNA: TGTGCCAGCAGGTACTTAGGGACAGGGAAGAACACTGAAGCTTTCTTT. Amino acid sequence: CASRYLGTGKNTEAFF.

V gene TRBV10-3 combines with J gene TRBJ1-2; D unresolved. CDR3 length equals 14 residues. Per germline, CDR1 ENHRY and CDR2 SYGVKD. Between the trimmed V and J ends, which lost 3 bases and 4 bases, there was a span of 12 bases. For the CDR3, the DNA is TGTGCCATCAGTGATTACGGACGGAGCTATGGCTACACCTTC. Its protein is CAISDYGRSYGYTF.

The chain employs TRBV30 and TRBJ1-2, with a weak D call TRBD1 (5 bases). V was clipped by 8 bases and J by 4 bases, with 17 bases between them. The germline gives CDR1 GTSNPN, CDR2 SVGIG (reference sequence). This CDR3 contains 13 residues. CDR3 in amino acids: CARKDRRGYGYTF. The CDR3 DNA follows: TGTGCCCGGAAGGACCGTAGGGGCTATGGCTACACCTTC.

V is TRBV7-9 and J is TRBJ1-2, with D unresolved. The V and J ends lost 1 base and 2 bases respectively, with 8 bases between them. CDR1 is SEHNR and CDR2 is FQNEAQ in the germline V gene (reference sequence). The CDR3 loop spans 14 amino acids. CDR3: CASSLDRRNYGYTF. The CDR3 coding sequence is TGTGCCAGCAGCTTAGATCGGAGAAACTATGGCTACACCTTC.

V and J are TRBV3-1 (or the pseudogene TRBV3-2) and TRBJ1-5; no definite D call. In germline, CDR1 is LGHDT, CDR2 YNNKEL (reference sequence). With 1 base removed from V and 10 bases from J, the gap between germline ends came to 11 bases. This CDR3 has 13 residues. The CDR3 nucleotides are TGTGCCAGCAGCCAAGGCCTCTGTGGCCCCCAGCATTTT. Its translation: CASSQGLCGPQHF.

A single count supports this clone. The chain joins TRBV27 to TRBJ1-2; D may be TRBD1 (5 bases). CDR1 is MNHEY, CDR2 SMNVEV, per germline (reference sequence). V was pared by 6 bases and J by 4 bases, with 15 bases between. The CDR3 spans 14 residues. CDR3: CASRRDGVIYGYTF. In DNA, the CDR3 is TGTGCCAGCAGGCGGGACGGAGTAATCTATGGCTACACCTTC.

The rearrangement links TRBV9 to TRBJ2-2; D might be TRBD2 (6 bases). CDR1 is SGDLS and CDR2 is YYNGEE in the germline V gene. This CDR3 comprises 16 residues. V lost 3 bases and J 6 bases, leaving 18 bases between the germline ends. The CDR3 sequence: CASSARDSLGAGELFF. The CDR3, as DNA: TGTGCCAGCAGCGCCCGGGACTCCCTCGGGGCCGGGGAGCTGTTTTTT.

V gene TRBV18 combines with J gene TRBJ2-1; the D is unclear. The CDR3 contains 14 residues. V was pared by 6 bases and J by 7 bases, with 16 bases between. Per germline, CDR1 KGHSH and CDR2 LQKENI. The CDR3 loop reads CASSPSVDLNEQFF. The CDR3 DNA reads as TGTGCCAGCTCTCCGTCTGTAGATCTTAATGAGCAGTTCTTC.

The J gene is TRBJ2-3, the V gene TRBV15; 14 bases map to TRBD2. Per the germline V gene, CDR1 is LNHNV and CDR2 is YYDKDF (reference sequence). The CDR3 has 16 residues. Trimming at V came to 5 bases and at J to 6 bases, leaving 7 bases not matched to a gene. The CDR3 bases are TGTGCCACCAGCTTAGGACTAGCGGGGGGCCATGATACGCAGTATTTT. Translated: CATSLGLAGGHDTQYF. The full variable domain, its missing parts supplied by reference TRBV15 and TRBJ2-3, is DAMVIQNPRYQVTQFGKPVTLSCSQTLNHNVMYWYQQKSSQAPKLLFHYYDKDFNNEADTPDNFQSRRPNTSFCFLDIRSPGLGDTAMYLCATSLGLAGGHDTQYFGPGTRLTVL.

The CDR3 sequence is CASSLRLNTEAFF. As DNA, the CDR3 is TGTGCCAGTAGTTTAAGGCTGAACACTGAAGCTTTCTTT. V and J are TRBV19 and TRBJ1-1; no definite D call. V was cut by 5 bases and J by 0 bases, with 7 bases left in between. The CDR3 has 13 residues. Germline V CDR1 and CDR2: LNHDA, SQIVND (reference sequence).

The chain is built from TRBV5-1 and TRBJ1-2, with D unclear. Trimming shortened V by 3 bases and J by 5 bases, and 11 bases separated the two germline ends. The CDR3 covers 13 residues. Germline CDR1 is SGHRS and CDR2 is YFSETQ. The CDR3, as DNA: TGCGCCAGCAGCTCCAAACCCTCGTATGGCTACACCTTC. This translates into CASSSKPSYGYTF.

The chain uses TRBV19 and TRBJ2-1; 7 bases are shared with TRBD2. V lost 11 bases to trimming and J lost 5 bases; unmatched junction nucleotides: 6. CDR1 and CDR2 from the germline V gene are LNHDA and SQIVND (reference sequence). The CDR3 covers 12 residues. The CDR3: CAAWGGNNEQFF. CDR3 DNA: TGTGCCGCGTGGGGGGGGAACAATGAGCAGTTCTTC.

The chain recombines TRBV30 with TRBJ1-1, with a weak D call TRBD1 (6 bases). The germline V gene encodes CDR1 GTSNPN and CDR2 SVGIG (reference sequence). Trimming took off 7 bases at V and 0 bases at J, with 24 bases between the two ends. This CDR3 has 17 amino acids. CDR3 region: CASPEGVGTRMNTEAFF. The CDR3 region has the DNA TGTGCCTCCCCCGAGGGGGTCGGAACGAGGATGAACACTGAAGCTTTCTTT.

The chain has TRBV28 and TRBJ2-7; TRBD1 agrees at 9 bases. This CDR3 spans 17 amino acids. The germline V gene encodes CDR1 MDHEN and CDR2 SYDVKM. The V segment lost 4 bases and the J segment 4 bases; nucleotides outside the gene matches: 14. This CDR3 reads CASSYFTGGAGGYEQYF. CDR3 DNA sequence: TGTGCCAGCAGTTATTTTACAGGGGGCGCGGGTGGTTACGAGCAGTACTTC.

The chain has TRBV9 and TRBJ1-5; D might be TRBD1 (5 bases). The V end was cut by 4 bases, the J end by 6 bases, with 14 bases between. The CDR3 consists of 14 residues. CDR1 and CDR2 from the germline V gene are SGDLS and YYNGEE. CDR3 DNA: TGTGCCAGCAGCACGGGACTCGGAATTCAGCCCCAGCATTTT. Translation: CASSTGLGIQPQHF.

The sample holds a few counts of this clone. This chain links TRBV4-1 with TRBJ1-3; 7 bases agree with TRBD1. J gave up 0 bases and V 3 bases, and 8 bases lay outside the gene matches. This CDR3 is 17 amino acids long. Germline V gene lookup returns CDR1 MGHRA and CDR2 YSYEKL. The DNA of the CDR3 is TGCGCCAGCAGCCAGTTACAGGGGCGAAGCTCTGGAAACACCATATATTTT. Encoded protein: CASSQLQGRSSGNTIYF.

CDR3 coding DNA: TGTGCCAGCAGTGCTACCGGGACAGGTATCGGGGGCACTGAAGCTTTCTTT. Protein product: CASSATGTGIGGTEAFF. The rearrangement joins TRBV6-1 to TRBJ1-1; 8 bases map to TRBD1. V shed 4 bases and J 4 bases; nucleotides not matched to a gene: 14. The CDR3 length is 17 residues. Germline assignment: CDR1 MNHNS and CDR2 SASEGT.

This clone is a singleton in its sample. The V gene is TRBV2, the J gene TRBJ2-7, with 7 bases identical to TRBD1. The CDR3 contains 14 residues. V gave up 7 bases and J gave up 3 bases; unmatched junction bases: 9. Germline-derived CDR1 and CDR2 are SNHLY and FYNNEI. CDR3 DNA: TGTGCCAGCATTAATCCCCAGGGGGACTACGAGCAGTACTTC. Its translation: CASINPQGDYEQYF.

This clone was observed a single time. The rearrangement links TRBV24-1 to TRBJ1-1, with D possibly matching TRBD1 (6 bases). The CDR3 covers 14 residues. Trimming shortened V by 4 bases and J by 1 base, and 9 bases separated the two germline ends. Germline CDR1 is KGHDR and CDR2 is SFDVKD. CDR3 sequence (DNA): TGTGCCACCAGTGACCGGACAGAGAACACTGAAGCTTTCTTT. This sequence encodes CATSDRTENTEAFF.